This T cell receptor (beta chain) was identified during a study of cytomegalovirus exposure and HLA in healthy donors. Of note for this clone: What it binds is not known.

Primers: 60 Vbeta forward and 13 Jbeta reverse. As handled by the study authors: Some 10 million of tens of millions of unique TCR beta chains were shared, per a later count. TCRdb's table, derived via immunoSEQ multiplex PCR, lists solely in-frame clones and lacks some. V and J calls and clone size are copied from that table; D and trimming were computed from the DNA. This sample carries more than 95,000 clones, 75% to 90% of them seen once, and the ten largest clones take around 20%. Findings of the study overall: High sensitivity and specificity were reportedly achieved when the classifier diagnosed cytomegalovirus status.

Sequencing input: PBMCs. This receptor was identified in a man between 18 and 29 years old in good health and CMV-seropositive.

The CDR3 spells CATRDREVNQPQHF. The DNA of the CDR3 is TGTGCCACAAGAGACAGGGAGGTCAATCAGCCCCAGCATTTT. The chain combines TRBV2 with TRBJ1-5, with 7 bases that match TRBD1. This CDR3 has 14 amino acids. Germline trimming cut 10 bases from V and 3 bases from J; bases unmatched to any gene: 9. The germline V gene encodes CDR1 SNHLY and CDR2 FYNNEI.